This TCR beta chain was recovered during a study of OX40 agonist ivuxolimab in advanced cancers. CDR1 is MGHRA and CDR2 is YSYEKL in the germline V gene. J gave up 4 bases and V 4 bases, and 9 bases lay outside the gene matches. This CDR3 region has 15 residues. The repertoire was sequenced with immunoSEQ multiplex PCR; TCRdb's copy has only in-frame clones and lacks some. The sample lists roughly 60,000 clones; approximately 84% were seen once. The sequencing here drew on CD4+ or CD8+ T cells sorted from blood, taken in a trial of the OX40 agonist ivuxolimab. This TCR derives from an adult with an advanced solid tumor such as melanoma, head and neck, liver or kidney cancer. This sequence joins TRBV4-1 and TRBJ2-5; 7 bases agree with TRBD1. This CDR3 is CASSLDRQGRETQYF. The CDR3 DNA is TGCGCCAGCAGCCTTGACCGACAGGGACGAGAGACCCAGTACTTC.